The rows below give T cell receptor beta chains drawn from one sample of a study of graft-versus-host responses after intestinal transplantation. Clones were sequenced by immunoSEQ multiplex PCR, and TCRdb holds only the in-frame ones, with some missing. Here the sample spans some 40,000 clones, 91% being singletons. The sequenced sample was PBMCs, obtained 300 to 320 days after intestinal transplant. The receptors shown here come from a human patient who received an intestinal transplant, so some T cells may come from the graft donor. Both conserved end residues are part of each CDR3. The order of the fields is clone size, V gene, D gene, CDR3 length, J gene, CDR3 DNA, CDR3 protein. The D gene is left open where the match is weak. The listing skips clone size in some rows; elsewhere it reads once, few, many or a size class.

clone_size: -
v_call: TRBV5-1
d_call: -
cdr3_length: 15
j_call: TRBJ2-2
cdr3_nt: TGCGCCAGCAGCTTCAGTGGGGGCGACACCGGGGAGCTGTTTTTT
cdr3_aa: CASSFSGGDTGELFF

clone_size: -
v_call: TRBV9
d_call: -
cdr3_length: 13
j_call: TRBJ1-1
cdr3_nt: TGTGCCAGCAGCGTAGAGATTCGGGGAAAAGCTTTCTTT
cdr3_aa: CASSVEIRGKAFF

clone_size: -
v_call: TRBV6-4
d_call: TRBD1
cdr3_length: 14
j_call: TRBJ2-3
cdr3_nt: TGTGCCAGCAGTGGGACAGGGGGCGCAGATACGCAGTATTTT
cdr3_aa: CASSGTGGADTQYF

clone_size: -
v_call: TRBV4-1
d_call: -
cdr3_length: 16
j_call: TRBJ2-7
cdr3_nt: TGCGCCAGCAGCCACGTCCGGGACCGGGAATCCTACGAGCAGTACTTC
cdr3_aa: CASSHVRDRESYEQYF

clone_size: -
v_call: TRBV6-6
d_call: TRBD1
cdr3_length: 13
j_call: TRBJ2-7
cdr3_nt: TGTGCCAGCAGTGACAGGGGTATCCACGAGCAGTACTTC
cdr3_aa: CASSDRGIHEQYF

clone_size: -
v_call: TRBV6-1
d_call: -
cdr3_length: 16
j_call: TRBJ2-5
cdr3_nt: TGTGCCAGCAGTGGACTTAGGCGTAGCGGCCAAGAGACCCAGTACTTC
cdr3_aa: CASSGLRRSGQETQYF

clone_size: -
v_call: TRBV5-1
d_call: TRBD2
cdr3_length: 18
j_call: TRBJ2-5
cdr3_nt: TGCGCCAGCAGCACCGGACTAGCGGGGGGCCTGAACCAAGAGACCCAGTACTTC
cdr3_aa: CASSTGLAGGLNQETQYF

clone_size: -
v_call: TRBV5-1
d_call: TRBD2
cdr3_length: 16
j_call: TRBJ2-2
cdr3_nt: TGCGCCAGCAGCTTGGTTCTAGCGGGGGGACACCGGGGAGCTGTTTTT
cdr3_aa: CASSLVLAGGHRGAVF

clone_size: -
v_call: TRBV2
d_call: TRBD2
cdr3_length: 15
j_call: TRBJ2-7
cdr3_nt: TGTGCCAGCACCGAAGGTCCTAGCGGGGAATACGAGCAGTACTTC
cdr3_aa: CASTEGPSGEYEQYF

clone_size: -
v_call: TRBV5-6
d_call: -
cdr3_length: 15
j_call: TRBJ2-7
cdr3_nt: TGTGCCAGCACCAAAACAGGGGAGGGGAACTACGAGCAGTACTTC
cdr3_aa: CASTKTGEGNYEQYF

clone_size: -
v_call: TRBV7-8
d_call: -
cdr3_length: 14
j_call: TRBJ2-5
cdr3_nt: TGTGCCAGCAGCCCCATAGCGCATCAAGAGACCCAGTACTTC
cdr3_aa: CASSPIAHQETQYF

clone_size: -
v_call: TRBV10-2
d_call: -
cdr3_length: 15
j_call: TRBJ2-1
cdr3_nt: TGCGCCAGCAGTGGGGGGACACCCTCCTACAATGAGCAGTTCTTC
cdr3_aa: CASSGGTPSYNEQFF

clone_size: few
v_call: TRBV5-6
d_call: -
cdr3_length: 18
j_call: TRBJ1-3
cdr3_nt: TGTGCCAGCAGCTTGGCCGGGGGTAGGGAGATACGGAGGAACACCATATATTTT
cdr3_aa: CASSLAGGREIRRNTIYF

clone_size: -
v_call: TRBV10-1
d_call: -
cdr3_length: 16
j_call: TRBJ1-5
cdr3_nt: TGCGCCAGCAGTGAGTCGGGGGGCGAGGGCAATCAGCCCCAGCATTTT
cdr3_aa: CASSESGGEGNQPQHF

clone_size: -
v_call: TRBV6-5
d_call: -
cdr3_length: 13
j_call: TRBJ2-4
cdr3_nt: TGTGCCAGCAGTTACTCAACCGGGAACATTCAGTACTTC
cdr3_aa: CASSYSTGNIQYF

clone_size: -
v_call: TRBV10-3
d_call: TRBD2
cdr3_length: 19
j_call: TRBJ2-7
cdr3_nt: TGTGCCATCAGTGACCGCCTCGGGACTAGCGGGGAGAGCTCCTACGAGCAGTACTTC
cdr3_aa: CAISDRLGTSGESSYEQYF

clone_size: -
v_call: TRBV19
d_call: -
cdr3_length: 13
j_call: TRBJ1-6
cdr3_nt: TGTGCCAGTCGTTATGGGAATAATTCACCCCTCCACTTT
cdr3_aa: CASRYGNNSPLHF

clone_size: once
v_call: TRBV29-1
d_call: TRBD2
cdr3_length: 15
j_call: TRBJ2-1
cdr3_nt: TGCAACGAACGGGGGTTGCTAGCGGGATTCGATGAGCAGTTCTTC
cdr3_aa: CNERGLLAGFDEQFF

clone_size: -
v_call: TRBV6-1
d_call: TRBD1
cdr3_length: 15
j_call: TRBJ2-7
cdr3_nt: TGTGCCAGCAGTACGGGACAGGGTATAGGGTACGAGCAGTACTTC
cdr3_aa: CASSTGQGIGYEQYF

clone_size: -
v_call: TRBV11-2
d_call: TRBD2
cdr3_length: 16
j_call: TRBJ2-5
cdr3_nt: TGTGCCAGCAGCCTAGGACTAGCGGGGGGTGCAGAGACCCAGTACTTC
cdr3_aa: CASSLGLAGGAETQYF

clone_size: -
v_call: TRBV6-1
d_call: TRBD1
cdr3_length: 18
j_call: TRBJ2-4
cdr3_nt: TGTGCCAGCAGTGAGCCGTGGGGGACAGAAATAGCCAAAAACATTCAGTACTTC
cdr3_aa: CASSEPWGTEIAKNIQYF

clone_size: -
v_call: TRBV5-6
d_call: -
cdr3_length: 15
j_call: TRBJ2-2
cdr3_nt: TGTGCCAGCAGCTTGGCGGGAGACGGGGACGGGGAGCTGTTTTTT
cdr3_aa: CASSLAGDGDGELFF

clone_size: -
v_call: TRBV7-9
d_call: TRBD1
cdr3_length: 16
j_call: TRBJ1-5
cdr3_nt: TGTGCCAGCAGCCCCTCGGGACAGGTTAGCAATCAGCCCCAGCATTTT
cdr3_aa: CASSPSGQVSNQPQHF

clone_size: -
v_call: TRBV7-2
d_call: TRBD2
cdr3_length: 15
j_call: TRBJ2-5
cdr3_nt: TGTGCCAGCAGCTTAGGAGCGGGGACCCAAGAGACCCAGTACTTC
cdr3_aa: CASSLGAGTQETQYF